The 9 T cell receptor beta chains reported below all come from one sample, sequenced in a study of blood T cell repertoires in COVID-19. Only in-frame clones appear in the TCRdb table, and some are missing; sequencing was by immunoSEQ multiplex PCR. The sample records approximately 170,000 clones, about four fifths being singletons. The source material was peripheral blood. The receptors shown here come from a man aged 40-55 years who had recovered from COVID-19.

Remarks on this clone: Other DNA sequences of this sample code for an identical CDR3. This sequence joins TRBV11-2 and TRBJ2-1; TRBD2 might be the D (5 bases). The CDR3 totals 15 residues. V was pared by 1 base and J by 0 bases, with 7 bases between. Germline V gene data show CDR1 as SGHAT and CDR2 as FQNNGV. CDR3 region: CASSLAGSSYNEQFF. CDR3 in DNA: TGTGCCAGCAGCTTAGCGGGGAGCTCCTACAATGAGCAGTTCTTC.

The V gene is TRBV7-3, the J gene TRBJ2-3; the match to TRBD2 covers 8 bases. The junction had 8 bases not matched to a gene; V was cut back by 6 bases and J by 6 bases. The CDR3 has 14 residues. Germline CDR1 SGHTA, CDR2 FQGTGA. The CDR3: CASSPLAGGDTQYF. The CDR3 DNA sequence: TGTGCCAGCAGTCCCCTGGCGGGGGGTGATACGCAGTATTTT.

The chain has TRBV5-4 and TRBJ2-1; 8 bases align to TRBD1. CDR1 is SGHNT, CDR2 YYREEE, per germline (reference sequence). The CDR3 extends over 14 amino acids. Trimming cost V 4 bases and J 4 bases; bases outside gene matches: 4. In DNA form, the CDR3 reads TGTGCCAGCAGCGACGGACAGGGATACAATGAGCAGTTCTTC. This encodes CASSDGQGYNEQFF.

V gene TRBV11-2 combines with J gene TRBJ2-7; D remains unclear. CDR3 length: 13 amino acids. The V gene's germline CDR1 is SGHAT and CDR2 FQNNGV. With 1 base removed from V and 1 base from J, the gap between germline ends came to 5 bases. In nucleotides, the CDR3 is TGTGCCAGCAGCTTAGTGCGATCCTACGAGCAGTACTTC. Translation: CASSLVRSYEQYF.

The gene calls are TRBV5-1 and TRBJ2-1; D is possibly TRBD2 (5 bases). Germline assignment: CDR1 SGHRS and CDR2 YFSETQ. This CDR3 comprises 14 residues. Trimming cost V 4 bases and J 3 bases, with 11 bases left between them. The CDR3 loop is CASSPYRDYNEQFF. In DNA, the CDR3 is TGCGCCAGCAGCCCGTACCGGGACTACAATGAGCAGTTCTTC.

The table lists this clone with a few counts. CDR3 sequence: CASSQVEWQPQHF. Written as DNA, the CDR3 is TGTGCCAGCAGCCAAGTAGAATGGCAGCCCCAGCATTTT. This chain uses TRBV4-2 with TRBJ1-5, with no clear D. Trimming removed 1 base at V and 7 bases at J, with 8 bases between. Germline CDR1 LGHNA, CDR2 YNFKEQ. The CDR3 has 13 amino acids.

The chain links TRBV6-6 to TRBJ2-2; 8 bases are a match to TRBD1. The germline V gene encodes CDR1 MNHNY and CDR2 SVGAGI (reference sequence). Trimming took 6 bases from V and 4 from J; bases not matched to a gene: 4. This CDR3 spans 14 amino acids. This CDR3 reads CASSKDRVTGELFF. The CDR3, as DNA: TGTGCCAGCAGCAAGGACAGGGTCACCGGGGAGCTGTTTTTT.

This chain links TRBV20-1 with TRBJ2-7; 9 bases agree with TRBD2. This CDR3 contains 13 residues. The V segment lost 3 bases and the J segment 3 bases; nucleotides outside the gene matches: 3. Germline CDR1 reads DFQATT; CDR2 reads SNEGSKA (reference sequence). This CDR3 reads CSASGGGVYEQYF. CDR3 DNA: TGCAGTGCTAGTGGCGGGGGGGTCTACGAGCAGTACTTC.

The V gene is TRBV6-2 or TRBV6-3, the J gene TRBJ2-1; 13 nucleotides align to TRBD2. The CDR3 is 15 amino acids. Germline V gene sequence: CDR1 MNHEY, CDR2 SVGEGT. The J segment lost 4 bases and the V segment lost 5 bases, leaving 2 bases of the junction unmatched. The CDR3 DNA is TGTGCCAGCAGTCGGGGACTAGCGGGGTACAATGAGCAGTTCTTC. Its protein product is CASSRGLAGYNEQFF.